This T cell receptor (beta chain) emerged from a study of cytomegalovirus exposure and HLA in healthy donors. Study-wide points: Listed as cytomegalovirus-associated were 164 TCR beta chains.

For this clone: The antigen is undetermined.

Though nominally healthy at sampling, donors likely had unrecorded immune exposures. 13 Jbeta primers and 60 Vbeta primers were used for the PCR. Only in-frame clones appear in the TCRdb table, and some are missing; sequencing was by immunoSEQ multiplex PCR. Of some 150,000 clones in the sample, 60% to 85% were seen once. The CDR3 covers 14 residues. The V gene lost 8 bases and the J gene lost 3 bases, with 14 bases spanning the gap. Germline assignment: CDR1 MNHEY and CDR2 SMNVEV (reference sequence). This sequence joins TRBV27 and TRBJ1-5; D is unclear. Material: PBMCs. The TCR comes from a woman aged 40 to 50 in good health and CMV-seronegative. The CDR3 is CASARAGPNQPQHF. The CDR3 nucleotides read TGTGCCAGCGCACGGGCGGGTCCCAATCAGCCCCAGCATTTT.